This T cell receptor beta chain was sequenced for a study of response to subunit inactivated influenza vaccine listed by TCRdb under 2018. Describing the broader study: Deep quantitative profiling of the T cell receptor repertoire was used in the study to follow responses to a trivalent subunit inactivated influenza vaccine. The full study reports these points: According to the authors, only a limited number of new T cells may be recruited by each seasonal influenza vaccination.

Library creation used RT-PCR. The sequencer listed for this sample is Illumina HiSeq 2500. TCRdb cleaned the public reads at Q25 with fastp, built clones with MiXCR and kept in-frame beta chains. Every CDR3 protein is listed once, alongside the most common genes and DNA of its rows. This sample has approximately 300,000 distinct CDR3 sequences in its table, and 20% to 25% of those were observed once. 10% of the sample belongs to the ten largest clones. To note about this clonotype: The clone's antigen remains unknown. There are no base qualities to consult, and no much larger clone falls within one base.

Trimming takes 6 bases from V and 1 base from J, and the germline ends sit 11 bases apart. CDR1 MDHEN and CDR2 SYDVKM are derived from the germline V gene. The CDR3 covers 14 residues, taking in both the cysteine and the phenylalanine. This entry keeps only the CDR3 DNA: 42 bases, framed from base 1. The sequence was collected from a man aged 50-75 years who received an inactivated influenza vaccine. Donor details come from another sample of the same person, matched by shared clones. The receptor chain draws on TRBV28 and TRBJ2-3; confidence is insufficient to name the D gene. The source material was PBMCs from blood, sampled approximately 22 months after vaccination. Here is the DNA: TGTGCCAGCAGGCTTCTCCCCGGCACAGATACGCAGTATTTT. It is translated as CASRLLPGTDTQYF.